Below are 9 T cell receptor beta chains sequenced from a single sample in a study of tumor-infiltrating lymphocytes in primary liver carcinoma. For each extraction, RNA and DNA were obtained together from approximately 20-30 mg of unsorted bulk tissue. Researchers generated TCR beta cDNA from about 0.5 ug of total RNA, relying on a constant-region primer. It was through three nested multiplex PCR rounds of slightly modified ARM-PCR that TCR beta libraries arose. PCR rounds one and two used TRBV1-TRBV30 forward primers with a C-beta reverse primer for about 11 cycles each. TCRdb analysed the multiplex PCR reads with MiXCR anew, one entry per CDR3 protein. The data contain over 95,000 distinct CDR3 sequences, 55% to 75% of them singletons. Sequencing was carried out using liver tumor tissue from sampling region 5. Subset noted: tumor region T5, tumor centre. The origin of the receptors is a woman in her sixties or seventies with primary liver carcinoma and hepatitis B virus infection.

As concerns this clonotype: Since the CDR3 does not end with the conserved phenylalanine or tryptophan, this likely comes from a read error. CDR3: CASSYSGLGGYTL. DNA for the CDR3: TGTGCCAGCAGTTACTCGGGGCTTGGAGGCTACACCCTC. This chain joins TRBV6-5 and TRBJ1-2; a possible D gene is TRBD1 (5 bases). The CDR3 spans 13 residues. V lost 0 bases and J lost 8, with 10 bases in between. CDR1 and CDR2 (germline): MNHEY, SVGAGI.

About this clonotype itself: A much bigger clone sits one base away, suggesting this may be a read error. V gene TRBV12-3 or TRBV12-4 combines with J gene TRBJ2-5; maybe TRBD1 (5 bases). The CDR3 sequence is 14 residues long. CDR3 residues: CVSKAPREEETQYF. CDR3 nucleotides: TGTGTCAGCAAGGCCCCCAGGGAAGAAGAGACCCAGTACTTC.

Concerning this clonotype itself: A junction boundary mismatches the germline segment, possibly from a read error. The chain joins TRBV10-3 to TRBJ2-3; D unclear. The CDR3 extends over 14 amino acids. In germline, CDR1 is ENHRY, CDR2 SYGVKD. In nucleotides, the CDR3 is TGTGCCATCAGTGAGGGGCAGAGCTCAGATACGCAGTGTTTT. It yields the protein CAISEGQSSDTQCF.

This clonotype was detected a few times. This may stem from a read error, because a much larger clone lies one nucleotide away. This sequence joins TRBV5-6 and TRBJ2-5; TRBD2 matches 11 bases. Germline V gene lookup returns CDR1 SGHDT and CDR2 YYEEEE. This CDR3 is built from 15 residues. This CDR3 is CASSDTSGSPEIQYF. CDR3 nucleotides: TGTGCCAGCAGCGACACTAGCGGGAGCCCCGAGATCCAGTACTTC.

Turning to this clonotype: The junction does not match germline at one end; this may be a read error. The chain couples TRBV6-4 to TRBJ2-3, with D perhaps TRBD2 (5 bases). Germline V lookup: CDR1 MRHNA, CDR2 SNTAGT. The CDR3 has 16 amino acids. CDR3 sequence reads: CASGESRGSSTDTQYF. For the CDR3, the DNA is TGTGCCAGCGGTGAGTCTAGAGGGTCTAGCACAGATACGCAGTATTTT.

This clonotype came up a few times. V usage is TRBV19 and J usage is TRBJ2-7; perhaps TRBD1 as D (6 bases). Trimming pared 10 bases from V and 2 bases from J, leaving 18 bases between. CDR3 length equals 14 residues. Per germline, CDR1 LNHDA and CDR2 SQIVND (reference sequence). CDR3 nucleotides: TGTGCCACGGCGTCCGGGACAAGGACCTACGAGCAGTACTTC. Translation gives CATASGTRTYEQYF. Full variable domain (remainder filled in from reference TRBV19 and TRBJ2-7): DGGITQSPKYLFRKEGQNVTLSCEQNLNHDAMYWYRQDPGQGLRLIYYSQIVNDFQKGDIAEGYSVSREKKESFPLTVTSAQKNPTAFYLCATASGTRTYEQYFGPGTRLTVT.

With regard to this clonotype: One end of the junction is discordant with germline, which a read error may explain. The genes are TRBV11-2 and TRBJ2-1; D not resolved. The germline V gene has CDR1 SGHAT and CDR2 FQNNGV. This CDR3 is 14 amino acids long. The CDR3 is CASSLAPRSDEPFF. The DNA of the CDR3 is TGTGCCAGCAGCTTAGCCCCGAGGAGCGATGAGCCGTTCTTC.

The chain joins TRBV12-3 or TRBV12-4 to TRBJ2-3; a weak D match, TRBD2 (5 bases). The CDR3 sequence is 16 residues long. V dropped 2 bases and J dropped 11 bases, with 23 bases sitting between them. The CDR3: CASSLLRDSSTYMQYF. The CDR3 coding sequence is TGTGCCAGCAGTTTACTGAGAGACTCTAGCACATATATGCAGTATTTT.

Regarding this clonotype: Germline is not matched at one junction end, which may reflect a read error. CDR3: CDTSDRLAGGPKDEKFF. CDR3 bases: TGTGACACCAGTGATAGACTAGCGGGAGGGCCTAAGGATGAGAAGTTCTTC. This chain links TRBV24-1 with TRBJ2-1; 14 nucleotides line up with TRBD2. The CDR3 has 17 amino acids. CDR1 is KGHDR, CDR2 SFDVKD, per germline.